The clone carrying this TCR beta chain turned up a few times. Its matching antigen is unknown. TCRdb independently ran MiXCR on the RACE reads; one entry per CDR3 protein. The sample has just under 350,000 distinct CDR3 sequences, approximately 6.3% seen once. The CDR3 extends over 14 amino acids. The V end lost 8 bases, the J end lost 6 bases, and 18 bases lay between the germline ends. CDR1 is LGHDT and CDR2 is YNNKEL in the germline V gene (reference sequence). Time point of the sample: patch test 1, 2 weeks after DPC sensitization. The treatment: therapeutic diphenylcyclopropenone sensitization with weekly scalp DPC. At patch-test visits, sampling came before the patch test. This entry belongs to a study of human T cells and chemical hapten exposure. Findings of the study overall: Sensitizing to DPC left TCRs with a frequency above 1 in 1000 unaltered. Every donor had alopecia, and their immune response may therefore differ from healthy people's.

Source: whole blood, taken in connection with sensitization to the hapten diphenylcyclopropenone (DPC). This TCR came from a woman between 18 and 29 years old with alopecia areata. Some clones in this sample may be carry-over from other donors' samples. V usage is TRBV3-1 and J usage is TRBJ2-3; D is tentatively TRBD1 or TRBD2 (5 bases each). The CDR3 sequence is CASSSGAASDTQYF. The CDR3 DNA reads as TGTGCCAGCTCCTCCGGGGCGGCCTCCGATACGCAGTATTTT.